This T cell receptor (beta chain) was identified during a study of T cells after yellow fever vaccination (dated by TCRdb to between 2018 and 2021). Context from the whole study: Libraries from fractions with low cell numbers were prepared with the SMART-Seq v4 Ultra Low Input RNA kit. Bulk TCR alpha and beta repertoires were sequenced longitudinally to track T-cell clones before and after primary and booster YFV17D yellow fever vaccination. The cohort comprised two healthy male donors, one aged 18 to 29 and one aged 30 to 40 years. Blood was collected at multiple timepoints before and after primary and secondary immunization, and bulk PBMC replicates and cell subsets were isolated.

Explained via the paper, the treatment or condition label denotes: live attenuated yellow fever vaccine strain. A standard Ficoll-Paque protocol was used to isolate PBMCs from peripheral blood. CD4 and CD8 T-cell fractions were isolated with Dynabeads CD4 and CD8 positive selection kits. TriZol was used to extract RNA from bulk PBMCs, CD4 and CD8 fractions, and dextramer-positive and dextramer-negative fractions. V drops 5 bases and J drops 4 bases, leaving 15 bases in between. From a lookup of the germline V gene, CDR1 and CDR2 are MNHNS and SASEGT. There are 15 amino acids in the CDR3, from cysteine to phenylalanine inclusive. The retained sequence is limited to the CDR3, 45 bases, with the frame set at the first base. TCR cDNA was made using 5'RACE template switching, a step that added a universal primer site and unique molecular identifiers. Priming of cDNA synthesis was performed from both the TCR alpha and TCR beta constant segments. Library amplification used two PCR steps, and the second PCR step added sample barcodes and sequencing adapters. Sequencing of libraries was done on Illumina HiSeq 2500 (2x100 bp) or NovaSeq (2x150 bp). In the authors' own workflow: Reads were demultiplexed and collapsed into UMI consensus sequences with MIGEC, and V(D)J alignment was performed with MiXCR. Vaccine-responding clonotypes were defined with edgeR using replicate PBMC samples, requiring FDR below 0.01 and a log2 fold change above 5 up to day 15. CD4 or CD8 identity was assigned to each bulk clonotype according to whether the clonotype was present at higher abundance in the sequenced CD4 repertoire or the sequenced CD8 repertoire. The public reads were reanalyzed by TCRdb: fastp trimming at Q25, MiXCR alignment, in-frame beta chains only. Rows with a matching CDR3 protein are joined into one entry that keeps the most common DNA and genes. The V and J calls, along with clone size, are taken from TCRdb and not from the paper's own processing. In this sample the table shows 240,000 or so distinct CDR3 sequences, about 7% of which occur a single time. The top ten clones comprise approximately 0.85% of the sample.

This clonotype was picked up many times. This clone's antigen is unknown. No qualities accompany the bases; no much larger clone lies one base away. The paper as a whole reports these results and caveats: Because abundant contaminating clonotypes from the bulk population could be contained in FACS-sorted repertoires, computational filtering was required. Compared with the primary T-cell response, the secondary T-cell response was faster but weaker, reaching its peak on day 5 rather than on day 15. A small fraction of clonotypes appeared in both the CD4 and CD8 compartments, likely as a result of convergent recombination. Most clones expanded after primary vaccination (almost 98% of CD4 and around 89% of CD8) were re-detected after the booster, suggesting that broad memory maintenance occurred. Because the study included only two donors, the extent to which the findings can be generalized is limited.

Here the chain combines TRBV6-1 and TRBJ2-1; a tentative D match to TRBD2 spans 5 bases. The source is a man aged 25-45 years who received the YFV17D yellow fever vaccine. Sequenced here: CD4+ T cells sorted from PBMCs, sampled 15 days after the yellow fever booster vaccination. The bases read TGTGCCAGCAGTCCTAGCAGGAGGACTTACAATGAGCAGTTCTTC. This translates into CASSPSRRTYNEQFF.